This TCR beta chain derives from a study of blood T cell repertoires in COVID-19. Study context: Sites across the United States, Italy and Spain contributed samples from acute and convalescent COVID-19. The analysed material was cDNA or gDNA that came from T cells, B-cell-depleted T cells, or PBMCs.

The protocol was immunoSEQ multiplex PCR, while the TCRdb copy is restricted to in-frame clones and leaves out a portion. Of over 200,000 clones in the sample, 86% were seen once. Followed over time, Seattle patients had been enrolled while infection was active. The CDR3 sequence is 13 residues long. Germline V CDR1 and CDR2: SNHLY, FYNNEI. Trimming cost V 6 bases and J 0 bases, with 6 bases left between them. The genes are TRBV2 and TRBJ1-5; the D gene is possibly TRBD1 (5 bases). The receptor was derived from a man aged 50-59 years with COVID-19, enrolled during active disease. Sequencing was performed on peripheral blood. The CDR3 bases are TGTGCCAGCAGGACAGATAGCAATCAGCCCCAGCATTTT. Its translation: CASRTDSNQPQHF. Looking up the rest from reference TRBV2 and TRBJ1-5 gives the full variable domain: EPEVTQTPSHQVTQMGQEVILRCVPISNHLYFYWYRQILGQKVEFLVSFYNNEISEKSEIFDDQFSVERPDGSNFTLKIRSTKLEDSAMYFCASRTDSNQPQHFGDGTRLSIL.